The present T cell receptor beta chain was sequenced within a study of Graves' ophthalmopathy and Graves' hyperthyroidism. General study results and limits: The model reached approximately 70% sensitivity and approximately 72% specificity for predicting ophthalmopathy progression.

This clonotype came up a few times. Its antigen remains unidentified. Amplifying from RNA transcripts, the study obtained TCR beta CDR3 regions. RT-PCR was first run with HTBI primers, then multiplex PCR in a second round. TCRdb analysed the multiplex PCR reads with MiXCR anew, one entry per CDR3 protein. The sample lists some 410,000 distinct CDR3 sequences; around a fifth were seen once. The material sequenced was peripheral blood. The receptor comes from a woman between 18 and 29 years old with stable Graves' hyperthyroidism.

The CDR3: CASSDTGAGGYTF. CDR3 in DNA: TGTGCCAGCAGTGACACGGGGGCGGGTGGCTACACCTTC. The J gene is TRBJ1-2, the V gene TRBV6-1, with D possibly being TRBD1 (6 bases). Between the trimmed V and J ends, which lost 3 bases and 7 bases, there was a span of 12 bases. The CDR3 totals 13 residues. CDR1 and CDR2 (germline): MNHNS, SASEGT.